This is a list of T cell receptor beta chains from one sample in a study of cytomegalovirus exposure and HLA in healthy donors. Libraries were prepared by immunoSEQ multiplex PCR; TCRdb keeps only in-frame clonotypes and omits some of them. The data contain roughly 160,000 clones, less than 75% of them singletons. The sequencing input was PBMCs. These receptors were obtained from a girl aged 10 to 17 in good health and CMV-seronegative. CDR3s include the opening cysteine and the closing phenylalanine or tryptophan. D genes are given only for firm matches. Only part of the rows carry a size: once, few, many, or a class if the clone is expanded.

.,TRBJ2-7,once,TRBV14,CASSPTQGSSYEQYF,TGTGCCAGCAGCCCCACACAGGGAAGCTCCTACGAGCAGTACTTC
.,TRBJ1-1,.,TRBV29-1,CSVEDSRGNTEAFF,TGCAGCGTTGAAGACTCCCGCGGGAACACTGAAGCTTTCTTT
TRBD1,TRBJ1-1,.,TRBV7-9,CASSFPARGTGVAEAFF,TGTGCCAGCAGCTTTCCCGCTAGGGGGACAGGGGTCGCTGAAGCTTTCTTT
.,TRBJ2-1,.,TRBV5-1,CASSLEAGTYNEQFF,TGCGCCAGCAGCTTGGAAGCAGGGACCTACAATGAGCAGTTCTTC
.,TRBJ1-6,.,TRBV9,CASSADEQGHSPLHF,TGTGCCAGCAGCGCTGACGAACAGGGACATTCTCCCCTCCACTTT
.,TRBJ2-2,.,TRBV7-3,CASSWEAGATGELFF,TGTGCCAGCAGTTGGGAGGCTGGGGCCACCGGGGAGCTGTTTTTT
TRBD1,TRBJ1-4,.,TRBV4-1,CASSRPGQVKEKLFF,TGCGCCAGCAGTCGCCCGGGACAGGTTAAAGAAAAACTGTTTTTT
TRBD2,TRBJ2-1,.,TRBV7-9,CASSPLPGLSHNEQFF,TGTGCCAGCAGCCCACTTCCGGGACTAAGCCACAATGAGCAGTTCTTC
.,TRBJ1-6,.,TRBV4-1,CASSQERDFWRPLHF,TGCGCCAGCAGCCAAGAGAGAGACTTCTGGAGGCCCCTCCACTTT
.,TRBJ2-7,.,TRBV5-1,CASSPDGTLYEQYF,TGCGCCAGCAGCCCGGACGGGACTCTATACGAGCAGTACTTC
TRBD1,TRBJ1-6,.,TRBV19,CASSIDRGHNSPLHF,TGTGCCAGTAGTATAGACAGGGGGCATAATTCACCCCTCCACTTT
.,TRBJ2-7,.,TRBV6-5,CASSPGHPSYEQYF,TGTGCCAGCAGCCCAGGACACCCCTCCTACGAGCAGTACTTC
.,TRBJ2-3,.,TRBV10-3,CAISPADTQYF,TGTGCCATCAGTCCAGCGGATACGCAGTATTTT
.,TRBJ2-7,few,TRBV4-1,CASSQEERGGYEQYF,TGCGCCAGCAGCCAAGAGGAGAGAGGGGGCTACGAGCAGTACTTC
TRBD2,TRBJ2-5,.,TRBV2,CASRDLSGGGRYPQETQYF,TGTGCCAGCAGGGACCTTAGCGGGGGGGGACGGTACCCCCAAGAGACCCAGTACTTC
TRBD1,TRBJ1-1,.,TRBV7-9,CASSREDRANTEAFF,TGTGCCAGCAGTCGAGAGGACAGGGCGAACACTGAAGCTTTCTTT
.,TRBJ1-5,.,TRBV6-1,CASSEATVSNQPQHF,TGTGCCAGCAGTGAAGCAACAGTTAGCAATCAGCCCCAGCATTTT
.,TRBJ2-7,.,TRBV7-2,CASSDSIYEQYF,TGTGCCAGCTCCGACAGTATCTACGAGCAGTACTTC
.,TRBJ2-1,few,TRBV27,CASVTSRDSNNEQFF,TGTGCCAGCGTTACCAGCCGGGACTCCAACAATGAGCAGTTCTTC
.,TRBJ1-1,.,TRBV4-1,CASSQVIPPRVRRNTEAFF,TGCGCCAGCAGCCAAGTAATTCCGCCCAGGGTACGGAGGAACACTGAAGCTTTCTTT
.,TRBJ2-7,.,TRBV19,CASGMSSPSYEQYF,TGTGCCAGTGGCATGTCCTCTCCCTCCTACGAGCAGTACTTC
TRBD2,TRBJ2-7,.,TRBV30,CAWTAGGAYEQYF,TGTGCCTGGACCGCGGGAGGAGCCTACGAGCAGTACTTC
TRBD2,TRBJ2-5,few,TRBV5-1,CASRPTGTSAQETQYF,TGCGCCAGCAGGCCTACCGGGACTAGCGCCCAAGAGACCCAGTACTTC
TRBD1,TRBJ1-2,once,TRBV10-3,CAISLNPGDSNYGYTF,TGTGCCATCAGTCTAAACCCAGGGGACAGTAACTATGGCTACACCTTC
.,TRBJ1-1,.,TRBV27,CASSLTGRPPLNTEAFF,TGTGCCAGCAGTTTAACAGGGCGCCCCCCCCTCAACACTGAAGCTTTCTTT
.,TRBJ1-1,once,TRBV6-5,CASSNSRDSIF,TGTGCCAGCAGTAACTCCCGAGACAGTATCTTT
.,TRBJ2-7,.,TRBV5-1,CASSLEGAYEQYF,TGCGCCAGCAGCTTGGAAGGGGCCTACGAGCAGTACTTC
TRBD1,TRBJ1-3,.,TRBV7-9,CASSSTGGSGNTIYF,TGTGCCAGCAGCTCTACAGGGGGCTCAGGAAACACCATATATTTT
.,TRBJ2-5,.,TRBV7-3,CASVKISFETQYF,TGTGCCAGCGTCAAAATCAGTTTTGAGACCCAGTACTTC
TRBD1,TRBJ2-1,.,TRBV25-1,CASSGRQGNEQFF,TGTGCCAGCAGTGGGAGACAGGGCAATGAGCAGTTCTTC
.,TRBJ2-5,.,TRBV6-6,CASSYLDGGETQYF,TGTGCCAGCAGTTACTTGGACGGCGGGGAGACCCAGTACTTC
TRBD1,TRBJ1-2,.,TRBV5-1,CASSTRQGGDYGYTF,TGCGCCAGCAGCACCCGACAGGGGGGGGACTATGGCTACACCTTC
.,TRBJ1-4,.,TRBV4-1,CASSQMSVSGGSNEKLFF,TGCGCCAGCAGCCAAATGTCCGTTTCGGGGGGGTCAAATGAAAAACTGTTTTTT
TRBD1,TRBJ2-2,.,TRBV15,CATSRVAAGTGVTGELFF,TGTGCCACCAGCAGAGTTGCGGCCGGGACAGGGGTTACCGGGGAGCTGTTTTTT
TRBD1,TRBJ2-7,.,TRBV6-1,CASSPGTGSSYEQYF,TGTGCCAGCAGTCCCGGGACAGGGAGCTCCTACGAGCAGTACTTC
.,TRBJ2-3,.,TRBV6-1,CASSGQERVADTQYF,TGTGCCAGCAGTGGACAGGAGCGTGTAGCAGATACGCAGTATTTT
.,TRBJ1-5,.,TRBV6-1,CASTPKGMGYQPQHF,TGTGCCAGCACCCCAAAGGGGATGGGATATCAGCCCCAGCATTTT
.,TRBJ1-3,many,TRBV21-1,CASSNQGVDGNTIYF,TGTGCCAGCAGCAATCAGGGGGTAGATGGAAACACCATATATTTT
.,TRBJ1-6,.,TRBV9,CASSDRTDSPLHF,TGTGCCAGCAGCGACCGGACAGATTCACCCCTCCACTTT
TRBD1,TRBJ1-2,few,TRBV5-1,CASSLAGRTGEYGYTF,TGCGCCAGCAGCTTGGCGGGGCGGACAGGGGAATATGGCTACACCTTC
.,TRBJ1-2,once,TRBV19,CASSTTPAGLPYGYTF,TGTGCCAGTAGTACAACTCCAGCTGGACTGCCCTATGGCTACACCTTC
TRBD1,TRBJ1-2,few,TRBV5-1,CASSLVEGQGAHYTF,TGCGCCAGCAGCTTGGTAGAAGGACAGGGGGCCCACTACACCTTC
.,TRBJ1-5,.,TRBV19,CASSIGPEGYQPQHF,TGTGCCAGTAGTATCGGTCCGGAGGGCTATCAGCCCCAGCATTTT
TRBD1,TRBJ1-5,.,TRBV28,CASSRTGGVQPQHF,TGTGCCAGCAGTCGGACAGGGGGCGTTCAGCCCCAGCATTTT
TRBD1,TRBJ2-3,.,TRBV28,CASSPGTGNTDTQYF,TGTGCCAGCAGTCCTGGGACAGGGAACACAGATACGCAGTATTTT
.,TRBJ1-6,.,TRBV10-3,CAISEVGNSPLHF,TGTGCCATCAGTGAGGTCGGGAATTCACCCCTCCACTTT